This TCR beta chain was sequenced during a study of cytomegalovirus exposure and HLA in healthy donors. This clone showed up just once. With 60 Vbeta and 13 Jbeta primers, the PCR was carried out. Method: immunoSEQ multiplex PCR; TCRdb's copy keeps in-frame clones and lacks some. The sample yields approximately 170,000 clones, more than 60% seen once. The germline CDR1 and CDR2 sequences are LNHNV and YYDKDF (reference sequence). This CDR3 has 13 amino acids. Trimming shortened V by 9 bases and J by 1 base, and 12 bases separated the two germline ends. The sample comprised PBMCs. This clonotype was sampled from a woman aged 40 to 50 in good health and CMV-seropositive. The chain has TRBV15 and TRBJ2-5, with D perhaps matching TRBD1 (6 bases). The CDR3 bases are TGTGCCACAAGGACAGAGGGCCAAGAGACCCAGTACTTC. This encodes CATRTEGQETQYF.